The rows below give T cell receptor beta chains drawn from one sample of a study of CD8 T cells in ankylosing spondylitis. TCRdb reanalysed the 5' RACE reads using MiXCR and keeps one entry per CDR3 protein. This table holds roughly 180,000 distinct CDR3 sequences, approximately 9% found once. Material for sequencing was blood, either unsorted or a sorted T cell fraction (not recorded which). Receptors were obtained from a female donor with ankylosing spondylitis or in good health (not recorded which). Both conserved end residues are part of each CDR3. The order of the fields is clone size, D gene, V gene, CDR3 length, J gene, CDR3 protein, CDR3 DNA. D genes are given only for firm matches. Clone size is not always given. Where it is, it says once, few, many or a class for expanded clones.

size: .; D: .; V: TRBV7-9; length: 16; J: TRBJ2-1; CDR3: CASSPGGGVHYNEQFF; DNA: TGTGCCAGCAGCCCCGGCGGCGGGGTCCACTACAATGAGCAGTTCTTC
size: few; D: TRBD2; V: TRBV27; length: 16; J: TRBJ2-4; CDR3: CASSSSGSLAKNIQYF; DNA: TGTGCCAGCAGTTCTAGCGGGAGTCTAGCCAAAAACATTCAGTACTTC
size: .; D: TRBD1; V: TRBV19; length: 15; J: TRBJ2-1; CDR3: CASNQPGQAYNEQFF; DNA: TGTGCCAGTAACCAACCGGGACAGGCGTACAATGAGCAGTTCTTC
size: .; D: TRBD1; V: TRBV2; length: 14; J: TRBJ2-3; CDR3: CASSAYRGTDTQYF; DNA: TGTGCCAGCAGTGCGTACAGGGGAACAGATACGCAGTATTTT
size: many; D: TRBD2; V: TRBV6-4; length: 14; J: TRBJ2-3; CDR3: CASSGASGTDTQYF; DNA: TGTGCCAGCAGTGGGGCTAGCGGAACAGATACGCAGTATTTT
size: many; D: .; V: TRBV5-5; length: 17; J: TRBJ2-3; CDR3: CASSIAGLPTRTDTQYF; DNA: TGTGCCAGCAGCATCGCGGGACTTCCAACTCGCACAGATACGCAGTATTTT
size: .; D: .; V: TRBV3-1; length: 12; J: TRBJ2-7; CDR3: CASSQGADEQYF; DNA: TGTGCCAGCAGCCAGGGGGCAGACGAGCAGTACTTC
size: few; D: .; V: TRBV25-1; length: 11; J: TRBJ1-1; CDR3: CATHQGSEAFF; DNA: TGTGCCACCCACCAGGGATCTGAAGCTTTCTTT
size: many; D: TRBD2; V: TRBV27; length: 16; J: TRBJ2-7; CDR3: CASSLLGTSGSYEQYF; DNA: TGTGCCAGCAGTTTATTGGGGACTAGCGGGAGTTACGAGCAGTACTTC
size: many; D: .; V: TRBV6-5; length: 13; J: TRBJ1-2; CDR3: CASSYSGFQGYTF; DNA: TGTGCCAGCAGTTACTCAGGATTTCAGGGCTACACCTTC
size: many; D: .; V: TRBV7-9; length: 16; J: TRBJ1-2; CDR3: CASSYSTGILTYGYTF; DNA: TGTGCCAGCAGCTACTCTACAGGGATTTTAACCTATGGCTACACCTTC
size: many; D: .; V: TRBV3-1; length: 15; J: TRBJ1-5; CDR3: CASSQDSGSNQPQHF; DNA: TGTGCCAGCAGCCAGGACAGTGGGAGCAATCAGCCCCAGCATTTT
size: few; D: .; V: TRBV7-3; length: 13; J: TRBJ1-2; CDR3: CASSLVPDYGYTF; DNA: TGTGCCAGCAGCTTGGTTCCGGACTATGGCTACACCTTC
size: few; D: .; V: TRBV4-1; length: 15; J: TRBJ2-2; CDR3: CASSQENSYTGELFF; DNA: TGCGCCAGCAGCCAAGAGAACAGTTACACCGGGGAGCTGTTTTTT
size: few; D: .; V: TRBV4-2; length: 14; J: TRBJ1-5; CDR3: CASSQLNSNQPQHF; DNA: TGTGCCAGCAGCCAACTAAATAGCAATCAGCCCCAGCATTTT
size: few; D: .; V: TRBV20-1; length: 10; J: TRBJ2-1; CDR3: CSALGNEQFF; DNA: TGCAGTGCCCTAGGGAATGAGCAGTTCTTC
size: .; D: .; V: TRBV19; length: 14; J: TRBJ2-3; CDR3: CASSMLGRTDTQYF; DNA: TGTGCCAGTAGTATGTTGGGCAGGACAGATACGCAGTATTTT
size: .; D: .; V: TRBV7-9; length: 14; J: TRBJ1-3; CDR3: CASSLGGTGNTIYF; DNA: TGTGCCAGCAGCTTAGGAGGGACCGGAAACACCATATATTTT
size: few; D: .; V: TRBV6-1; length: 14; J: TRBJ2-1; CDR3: CASSLNDYHHEQFF; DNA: TGTGCCAGCAGTCTCAACGATTATCATCATGAGCAGTTCTTC
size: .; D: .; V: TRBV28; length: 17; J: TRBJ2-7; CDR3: CASSSASDGSRSYEQYF; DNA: TGTGCCAGCAGTTCCGCTAGCGACGGGAGTAGGTCCTACGAGCAGTACTTC
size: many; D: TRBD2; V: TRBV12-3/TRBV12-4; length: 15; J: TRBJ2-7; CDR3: CASSLSSGATYEQYF; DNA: TGTGCCAGCAGCCTATCTAGCGGAGCCACCTACGAGCAGTACTTC
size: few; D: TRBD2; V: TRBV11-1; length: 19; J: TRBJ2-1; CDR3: CASNQGSGRPPSSYNEQFF; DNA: TGTGCCAGCAACCAAGGCAGCGGGAGGCCCCCAAGCTCCTACAATGAGCAGTTCTTC
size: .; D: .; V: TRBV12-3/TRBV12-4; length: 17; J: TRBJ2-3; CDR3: CASSFYRGSRRRDTQYF; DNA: TGTGCCAGCAGTTTTTATCGAGGATCCCGCCGGCGGGATACGCAGTATTTT
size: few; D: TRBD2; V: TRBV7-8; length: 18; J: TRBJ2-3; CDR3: CASSLAPGSSGGRDTQYF; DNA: TGTGCCAGCAGCTTAGCGCCCGGATCTAGCGGGGGAAGGGATACGCAGTATTTT
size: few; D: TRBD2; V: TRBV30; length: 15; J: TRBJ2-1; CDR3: CAWSYLAGGYNEQFF; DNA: TGTGCCTGGAGTTATCTAGCGGGAGGGTACAATGAGCAGTTCTTC
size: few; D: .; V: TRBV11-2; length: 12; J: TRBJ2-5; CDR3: CASSLRQETQYF; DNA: TGTGCCAGCAGCCTAAGACAAGAGACCCAGTACTTC
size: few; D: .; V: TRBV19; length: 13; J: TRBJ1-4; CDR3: CASRFTANEKLFF; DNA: TGTGCCAGTAGGTTCACGGCTAATGAAAAACTGTTTTTT
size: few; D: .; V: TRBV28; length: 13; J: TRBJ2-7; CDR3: CASRTGLVYEQYF; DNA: TGTGCCAGCAGGACCGGACTCGTCTACGAGCAGTACTTC
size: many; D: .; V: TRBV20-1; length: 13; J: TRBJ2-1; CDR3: CSARKGGYNEQFF; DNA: TGCAGTGCTAGAAAGGGAGGTTACAATGAGCAGTTCTTC
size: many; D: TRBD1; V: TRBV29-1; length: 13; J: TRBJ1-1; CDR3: CSVGTGPNTEAFF; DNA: TGCAGCGTGGGGACAGGGCCAAACACTGAAGCTTTCTTT
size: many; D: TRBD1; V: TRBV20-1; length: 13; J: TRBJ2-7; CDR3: CSAVTGDWYEQYF; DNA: TGCAGTGCAGTCACAGGGGATTGGTACGAGCAGTACTTC
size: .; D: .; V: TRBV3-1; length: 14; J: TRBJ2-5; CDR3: CASSLAGTQETQYF; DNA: TGTGCCAGCAGCCTAGCAGGGACCCAAGAGACCCAGTACTTC
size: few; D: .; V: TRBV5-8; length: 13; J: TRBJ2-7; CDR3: CASSTGTVYEQYF; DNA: TGTGCCAGCAGCACTGGGACGGTCTACGAGCAGTACTTC
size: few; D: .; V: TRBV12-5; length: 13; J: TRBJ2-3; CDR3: CASGTVITDTQYF; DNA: TGTGCTAGTGGGACGGTGATCACAGATACGCAGTATTTT
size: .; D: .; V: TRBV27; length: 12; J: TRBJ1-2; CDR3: CASRGVNYGYTF; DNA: TGTGCCAGCAGGGGAGTTAACTATGGCTACACCTTC
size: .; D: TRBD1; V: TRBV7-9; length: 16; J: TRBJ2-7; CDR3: CASSFGQGALSYEQYF; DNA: TGTGCCAGCAGCTTTGGGCAGGGGGCCCTATCCTACGAGCAGTACTTC
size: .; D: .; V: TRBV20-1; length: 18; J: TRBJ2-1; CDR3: CSARDLRGGSSSYNEQFF; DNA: TGCAGTGCTAGAGATCTGCGGGGCGGGTCTAGCTCCTACAATGAGCAGTTCTTC
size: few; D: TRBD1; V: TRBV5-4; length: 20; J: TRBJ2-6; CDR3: CASSLGDRTGMVSGANVLTF; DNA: TGTGCCAGCAGCTTGGGTGACCGGACAGGGATGGTTTCTGGGGCCAACGTCCTGACTTTC
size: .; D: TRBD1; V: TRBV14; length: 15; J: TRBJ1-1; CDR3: CASSPLGTGASEAFF; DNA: TGTGCCAGCAGCCCGCTAGGGACAGGAGCGTCTGAAGCTTTCTTT